These 26 T cell receptor beta chains came from one sample sequenced in a study of monozygotic twins with inflammatory bowel disease. TCRdb re-analyzed the 5' RACE reads; it lists each CDR3 protein once, without DNA. The data include roughly 200,000 distinct CDR3 sequences; the top ten clones carry 7.7%. Sequenced material: blood. The source is a human donor with ulcerative colitis or Crohn's disease, or a healthy co-twin of an affected twin (not recorded which).

The CDR3 sequence is CASSIGEGRVDTQYF. This sequence joins TRBV19 and TRBJ2-3; TCRdb calls TRBD2, which cannot be checked without DNA. Per the germline V gene, CDR1 is LNHDA and CDR2 is SQIVND (reference sequence). This CDR3 is built from 15 residues.

CDR3 sequence: CASSPGLLSYNEQFF. The rearrangement links TRBV4-3 to TRBJ2-1; lacking DNA, the TRBD2 call made by TCRdb goes unchecked. Germline lookup yields CDR1 LGHNA and CDR2 YSLEER. This CDR3 comprises 15 residues.

The chain recombines TRBV11-1 with TRBJ2-1; the TCRdb D gene call, TRBD2, has no DNA to confirm it. Germline CDR1 reads SGHAT; CDR2 reads FQDESV (reference sequence). The CDR3 runs 13 residues. The CDR3 protein is CASSLDGGDEQFF.

V and J are TRBV14 and TRBJ1-5. The CDR3 has 14 residues. Germline-derived CDR1 and CDR2 are SGHDN and FVKESK. The CDR3 region is CASSRAGPQGPQHF.

The chain couples TRBV11-1 to TRBJ1-1; TCRdb gives TRBD1 as the D gene, but with no DNA this cannot be confirmed. Germline loops: CDR1 SGHAT, CDR2 FQDESV (reference sequence). The CDR3 loop spans 21 amino acids. CDR3 loop: CASSLKIGTGTGGLLNTEAFF.

The V call is TRBV7-8, the J call TRBJ2-2; TCRdb picks TRBD1, but there is no DNA to check that call. From germline, CDR1 is SGHVS and CDR2 FQNEAQ. The CDR3 loop spans 16 amino acids. The CDR3 reads CASSSPTGWVTGELFF.

This chain joins TRBV3-1 and TRBJ2-1. CDR1 is LGHDT, CDR2 YNNKEL, per germline (reference sequence). The CDR3 has 13 amino acids. CDR3 amino acids: CASSQDRWHEQFF.

The chain combines TRBV5-1 with TRBJ2-3. CDR3 size: 12 residues. In germline, CDR1 is SGHRS, CDR2 YFSETQ. This chain's CDR3 is CASSYATDTQYF.

The chain uses TRBV12-3 or TRBV12-4 and TRBJ2-7. This CDR3 has 12 residues. The CDR3 sequence is CASTLYSGEQYF.

This chain links TRBV20-1 with TRBJ2-1; the D gene TCRdb calls, TRBD1, cannot be checked with no DNA. This CDR3 is built from 14 residues. Germline-derived CDR1 and CDR2 are DFQATT and SNEGSKA (reference sequence). The CDR3 sequence: CSAVPGQGYNEQFF.

J is TRBJ2-3 and V is TRBV5-1; TCRdb names TRBD1, which stays unverified in the absence of DNA. In germline, CDR1 is SGHRS, CDR2 YFSETQ. CDR3 length: 16 amino acids. The CDR3 sequence: CASSLVPGGDIDTQYF.

The chain carries TRBV6-1 and TRBJ2-1; without DNA, the TCRdb call of TRBD2 cannot be checked. This CDR3 is 16 amino acids long. Germline V gives CDR1 MNHNS, CDR2 SASEGT. The CDR3 loop is CASSPSSGGAHNEQFF.

This sequence joins TRBV12-3 or TRBV12-4 and TRBJ1-1; TCRdb picks TRBD1, but there is no DNA to check that call. This CDR3 has 12 residues. CDR3 loop: CASNLNRGRAFF.

V and J are TRBV5-1 and TRBJ1-1; lacking DNA, the TRBD1 call made by TCRdb goes unchecked. Germline assignment: CDR1 SGHRS and CDR2 YFSETQ. The CDR3 spans 14 residues. The CDR3 sequence: CASRAASTGAEAFF.

This rearrangement joins TRBV2 to TRBJ2-3; there is no DNA to check the TCRdb D call of TRBD1. The CDR3 loop spans 15 amino acids. CDR1 SNHLY and CDR2 FYNNEI come from the germline V gene. CDR3 residues: CASSWLGGSTDTQYF.

The J gene is TRBJ1-2, the V gene TRBV3-1. The CDR3 covers 17 residues. Germline CDR1 reads LGHDT; CDR2 reads YNNKEL (reference sequence). CDR3 sequence reads: CASSQSLMGLRNYGYTF.

The chain uses TRBV7-6 and TRBJ2-7; the TRBD2 assignment by TCRdb is unverifiable without DNA. The CDR3 runs to 13 residues. Germline V CDR1 and CDR2: SGHVS, FNYEAQ. The CDR3 region is CASSLWEPEEQYF.

The J gene is TRBJ1-6, the V gene TRBV6-4. The V gene's germline CDR1 is MRHNA and CDR2 SNTAGT. The CDR3 is made up of 15 amino acids. The CDR3 region is CASSRYFGVNSPLHF.

This sequence joins TRBV9 and TRBJ2-2; TCRdb lists TRBD2, though no DNA is available to test this call. The CDR3 contains 14 residues. From germline, CDR1 is SGDLS and CDR2 YYNGEE. The chain's CDR3 is CATRRAGNTGELFF.

V is TRBV5-1 and J is TRBJ2-5; the TCRdb D gene call, TRBD1, has no DNA to confirm it. CDR1 and CDR2 from the germline V gene are SGHRS and YFSETQ. The CDR3 covers 14 residues. CDR3 protein: CASSLGTGVETQYF.

V is TRBV7-3 and J is TRBJ2-1; TCRdb calls TRBD2, which cannot be checked without DNA. Germline V gene sequence: CDR1 SGHTA, CDR2 FQGTGA. The CDR3 totals 17 residues. The chain's CDR3 is CASSLSLAGGGYNEQFF.

This chain joins TRBV6-1 and TRBJ1-1. The CDR3 loop spans 14 amino acids. The germline V gene encodes CDR1 MNHNS and CDR2 SASEGT. The CDR3 is CASRRTPMNTEAFF.

The chain's CDR3 is CASSLEGLNSPLHF. The chain combines TRBV12-3 or TRBV12-4 with TRBJ1-6; the D call of TRBD1 rests on TCRdb alone, since no DNA is present to check it. The CDR3 totals 14 residues.

V and J are TRBV7-2 and TRBJ1-1; TCRdb selects TRBD1, and the lack of DNA leaves this call unchecked. The CDR3 sequence is 14 residues long. The germline V gene has CDR1 SGHTA and CDR2 FQGNSA. CDR3 sequence: CASSSDRTNTEAFF.

The chain combines TRBV20-1 with TRBJ2-4; the TCRdb D gene call, TRBD1, has no DNA to confirm it. CDR1 and CDR2 (germline): DFQATT, SNEGSKA (reference sequence). There are 15 residues in the CDR3. CDR3: CSARDQAGGMDIQYF.

The chain is built from TRBV4-2 and TRBJ1-4; TCRdb calls TRBD1, which cannot be checked without DNA. Germline V lookup: CDR1 LGHNA, CDR2 YNFKEQ. CDR3 length equals 14 residues. This CDR3 reads CASSQELGGEKLFF.